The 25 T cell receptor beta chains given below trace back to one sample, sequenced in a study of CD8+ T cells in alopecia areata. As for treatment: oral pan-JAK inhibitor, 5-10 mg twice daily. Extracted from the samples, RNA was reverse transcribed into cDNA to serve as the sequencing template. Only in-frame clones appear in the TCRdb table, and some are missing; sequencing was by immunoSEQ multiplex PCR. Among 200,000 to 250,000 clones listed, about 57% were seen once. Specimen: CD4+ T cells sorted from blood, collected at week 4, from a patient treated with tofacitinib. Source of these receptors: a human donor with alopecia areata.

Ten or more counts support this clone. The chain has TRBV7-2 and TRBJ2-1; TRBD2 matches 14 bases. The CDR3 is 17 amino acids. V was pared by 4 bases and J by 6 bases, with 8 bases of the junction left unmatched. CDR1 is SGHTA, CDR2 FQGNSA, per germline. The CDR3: CASSSGLAGGGSNEQFF. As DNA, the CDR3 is TGTGCCAGCAGCTCCGGACTAGCGGGGGGAGGTTCCAATGAGCAGTTCTTC.

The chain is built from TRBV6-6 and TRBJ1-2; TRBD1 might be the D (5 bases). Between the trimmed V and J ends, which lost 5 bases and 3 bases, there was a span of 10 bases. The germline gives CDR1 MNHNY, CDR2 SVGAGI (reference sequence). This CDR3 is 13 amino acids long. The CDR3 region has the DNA TGTGCCAGCAGTGCTAGGGGATACTATGGCTACACCTTC. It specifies CASSARGYYGYTF.

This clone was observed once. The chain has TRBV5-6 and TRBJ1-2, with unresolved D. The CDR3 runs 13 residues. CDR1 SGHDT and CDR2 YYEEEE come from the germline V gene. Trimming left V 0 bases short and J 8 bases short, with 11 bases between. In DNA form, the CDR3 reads TGTGCCAGCAGCTTGGGTCAGGCATGGGGCTACACCTTC. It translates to CASSLGQAWGYTF.

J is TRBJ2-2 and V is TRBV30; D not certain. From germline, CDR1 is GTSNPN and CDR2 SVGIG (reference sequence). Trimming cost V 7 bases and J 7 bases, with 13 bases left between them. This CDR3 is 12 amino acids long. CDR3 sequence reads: CASRYPGGELFF. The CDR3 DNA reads TGTGCCTCCAGATACCCAGGCGGGGAGCTGTTTTTT.

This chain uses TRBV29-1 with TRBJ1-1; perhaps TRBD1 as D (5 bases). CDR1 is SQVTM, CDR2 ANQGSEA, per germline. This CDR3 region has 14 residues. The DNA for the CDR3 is TGCTGCGCCACTCCCTTACAGGCGAACACTGAAGCTTTCTTT. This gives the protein CCATPLQANTEAFF.

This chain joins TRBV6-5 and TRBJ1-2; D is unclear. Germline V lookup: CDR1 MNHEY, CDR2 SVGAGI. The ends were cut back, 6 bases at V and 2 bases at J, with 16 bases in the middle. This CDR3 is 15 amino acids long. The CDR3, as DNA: TGTGCCAGCAGGCCTAGTGCCTGGACGAACTATGGCTACACCTTC. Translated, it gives CASRPSAWTNYGYTF.

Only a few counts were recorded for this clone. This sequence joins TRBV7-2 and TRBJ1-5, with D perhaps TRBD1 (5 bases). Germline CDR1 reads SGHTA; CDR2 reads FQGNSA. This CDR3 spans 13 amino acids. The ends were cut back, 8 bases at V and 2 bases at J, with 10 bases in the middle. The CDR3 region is CASRWGGNQPQHF. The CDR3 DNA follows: TGTGCCAGCCGGTGGGGGGGCAATCAGCCCCAGCATTTT.

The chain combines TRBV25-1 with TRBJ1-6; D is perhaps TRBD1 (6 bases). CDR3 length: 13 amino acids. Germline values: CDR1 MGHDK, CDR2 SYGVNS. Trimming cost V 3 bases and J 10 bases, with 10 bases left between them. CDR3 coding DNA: TGTGCCAGCAGTGAGCCGGGGGGCTCACCCCTCCACTTT. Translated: CASSEPGGSPLHF.

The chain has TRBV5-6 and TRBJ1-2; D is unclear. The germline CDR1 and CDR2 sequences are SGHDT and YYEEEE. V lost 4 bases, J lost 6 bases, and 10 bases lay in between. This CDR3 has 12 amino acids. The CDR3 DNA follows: TGTGCCAGCAGCGTGGACTGGAATGGCTACACCTTC. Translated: CASSVDWNGYTF.

CDR3 protein: CSVEGDRGGAFF. CDR3 in DNA: TGCAGCGTTGAAGGGGACAGGGGGGGCGCTTTCTTT. The chain couples TRBV29-1 to TRBJ1-1, with TRBD1 identical over 11 bases. This CDR3 is built from 12 residues. Germline V gene sequence: CDR1 SQVTM, CDR2 ANQGSEA. Trimming at V came to 1 base and at J to 11 bases, leaving 3 bases not matched to a gene.

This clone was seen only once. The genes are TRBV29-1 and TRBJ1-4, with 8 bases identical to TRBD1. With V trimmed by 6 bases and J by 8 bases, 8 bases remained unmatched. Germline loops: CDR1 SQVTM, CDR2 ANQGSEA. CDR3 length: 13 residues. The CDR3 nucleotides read TGCAGCGTCGACAGGGGTTCGGGGGAAAAACTGTTTTTT. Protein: CSVDRGSGEKLFF. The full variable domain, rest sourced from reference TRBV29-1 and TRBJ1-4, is SAVISQKPSRDICQRGTSLTIQCQVDSQVTMMFWYRQQPGQSLTLIATANQGSEATYESGFVIDKFPISRPNLTFSTLTVSNMSPEDSSIYLCSVDRGSGEKLFFGSGTQLSVL.

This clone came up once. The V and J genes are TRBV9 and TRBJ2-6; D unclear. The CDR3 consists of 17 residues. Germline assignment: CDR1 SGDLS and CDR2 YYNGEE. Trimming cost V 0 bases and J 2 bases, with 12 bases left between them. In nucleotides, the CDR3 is TGTGCCAGCAGCGTAGGAGGTCTTGGCACTGGGGCCAACGTCCTGACTTTC. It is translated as CASSVGGLGTGANVLTF.

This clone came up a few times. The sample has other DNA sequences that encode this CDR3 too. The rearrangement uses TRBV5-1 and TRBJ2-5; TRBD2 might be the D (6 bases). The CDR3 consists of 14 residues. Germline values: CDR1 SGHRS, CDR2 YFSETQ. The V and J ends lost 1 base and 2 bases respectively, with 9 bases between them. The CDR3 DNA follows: TGCGCCAGCAGCTTGCGGGGGATTCAAGAGACCCAGTACTTC. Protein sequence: CASSLRGIQETQYF.

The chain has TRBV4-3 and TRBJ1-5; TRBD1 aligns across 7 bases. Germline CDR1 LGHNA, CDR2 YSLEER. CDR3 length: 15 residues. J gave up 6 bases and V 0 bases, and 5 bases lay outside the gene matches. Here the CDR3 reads CASSQDPQGSQPQHF. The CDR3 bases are TGCGCCAGCAGCCAAGATCCACAGGGGAGTCAGCCCCAGCATTTT.

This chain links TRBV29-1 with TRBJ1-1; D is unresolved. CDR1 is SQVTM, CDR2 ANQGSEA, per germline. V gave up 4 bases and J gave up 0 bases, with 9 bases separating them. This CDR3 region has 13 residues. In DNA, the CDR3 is TGCAGCGTTGTCGCGCTATTGAACACTGAAGCTTTCTTT. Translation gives CSVVALLNTEAFF.

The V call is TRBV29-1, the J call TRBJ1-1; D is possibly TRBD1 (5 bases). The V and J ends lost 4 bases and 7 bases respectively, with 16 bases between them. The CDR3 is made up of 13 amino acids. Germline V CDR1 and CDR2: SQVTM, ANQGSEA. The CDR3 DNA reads TGCAGCGTTGCCGGGCGGGGCCTGGATGAAGCTTTCTTT. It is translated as CSVAGRGLDEAFF.

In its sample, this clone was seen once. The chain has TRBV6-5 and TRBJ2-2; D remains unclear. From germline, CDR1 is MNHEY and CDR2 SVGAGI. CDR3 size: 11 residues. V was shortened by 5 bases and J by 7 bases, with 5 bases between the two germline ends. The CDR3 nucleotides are TGTGCCAGCAGTCAAGGCGGGGAGCTGTTTTTT. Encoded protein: CASSQGGELFF.

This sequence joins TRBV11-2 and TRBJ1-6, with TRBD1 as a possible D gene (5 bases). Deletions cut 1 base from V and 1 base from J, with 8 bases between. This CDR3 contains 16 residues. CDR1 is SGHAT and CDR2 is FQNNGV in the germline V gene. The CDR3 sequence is CASSLGGRSYNSPLHF. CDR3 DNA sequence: TGTGCCAGCAGCTTAGGGGGACGATCCTATAATTCACCCCTCCACTTT.

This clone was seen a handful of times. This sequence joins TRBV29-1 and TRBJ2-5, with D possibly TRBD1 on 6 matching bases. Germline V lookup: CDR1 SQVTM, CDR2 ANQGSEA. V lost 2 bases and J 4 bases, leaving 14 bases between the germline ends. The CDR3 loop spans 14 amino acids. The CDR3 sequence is CSVEFSRGGETQYF. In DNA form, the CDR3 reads TGCAGCGTTGAATTTTCCCGAGGGGGAGAGACCCAGTACTTC.

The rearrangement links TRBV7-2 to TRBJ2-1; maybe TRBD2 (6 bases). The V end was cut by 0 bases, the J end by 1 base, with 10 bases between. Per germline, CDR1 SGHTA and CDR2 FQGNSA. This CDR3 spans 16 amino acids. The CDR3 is CASSLAGGLSYNEQFF. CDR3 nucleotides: TGTGCCAGCAGCTTAGCCGGGGGTCTATCCTACAATGAGCAGTTCTTC.

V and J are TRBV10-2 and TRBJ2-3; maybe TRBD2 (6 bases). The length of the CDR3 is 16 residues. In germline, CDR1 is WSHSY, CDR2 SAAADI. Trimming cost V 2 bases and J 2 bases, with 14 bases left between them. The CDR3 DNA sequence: TGCGCCAGCAGTGAGGTGTCTAGCGCCTTCACAGATACGCAGTATTTT. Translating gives CASSEVSSAFTDTQYF.

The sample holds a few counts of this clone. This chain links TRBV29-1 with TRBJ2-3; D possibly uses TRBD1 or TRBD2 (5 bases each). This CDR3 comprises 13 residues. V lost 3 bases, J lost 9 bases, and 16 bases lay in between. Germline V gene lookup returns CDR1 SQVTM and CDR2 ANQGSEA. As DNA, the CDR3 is TGCAGCGTTGAGGGGACGTATACTGGCACGCAGTATTTT. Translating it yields CSVEGTYTGTQYF.

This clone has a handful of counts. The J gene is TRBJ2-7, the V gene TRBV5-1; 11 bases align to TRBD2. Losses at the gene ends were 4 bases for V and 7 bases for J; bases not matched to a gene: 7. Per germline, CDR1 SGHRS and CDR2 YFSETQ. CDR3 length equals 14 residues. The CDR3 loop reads CASSQTSGAREQYF. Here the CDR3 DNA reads TGCGCCAGCAGCCAGACTAGCGGGGCGCGGGAGCAGTACTTC.

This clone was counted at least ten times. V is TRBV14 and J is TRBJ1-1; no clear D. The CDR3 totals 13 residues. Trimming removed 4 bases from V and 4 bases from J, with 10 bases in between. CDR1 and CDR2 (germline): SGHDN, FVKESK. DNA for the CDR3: TGTGCCAGCAGCCCCTTCGTGGCCACTGAAGCTTTCTTT. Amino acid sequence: CASSPFVATEAFF.

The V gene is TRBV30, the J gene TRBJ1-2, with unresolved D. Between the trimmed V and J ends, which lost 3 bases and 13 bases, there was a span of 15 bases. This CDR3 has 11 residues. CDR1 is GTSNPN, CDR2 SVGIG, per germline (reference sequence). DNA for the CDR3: TGTGCCTGGAGAAACTCCCTATTGTCCACCTTC. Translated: CAWRNSLLSTF.